Listed below are T cell receptor beta chains from one sample, sequenced in a study of metastatic and nonmetastatic thyroid tumors. TCRdb re-called the PCR reads via MiXCR. The sample yields 35,000 or so clones, 18% seen once. Sample: blood. These receptors were collected from a male donor with papillary thyroid cancer or a benign thyroid nodule (not recorded which). Some clones in this sample may be carry-over from other donors' samples. CDR3s include the opening cysteine and the closing phenylalanine or tryptophan. The order of the fields is J gene, D gene, clone size, V gene, CDR3 DNA, CDR3 protein. A D gene is named only where the DNA matches it firmly. Where a row states a size, it is once, few, many or the class of an expanded clone; other rows omit it.

TRBJ1-1 TRBD1 many TRBV19 TGTGCCAGTGGACAGGGCGGACACACTGAAGCTTTCTTT CASGQGGHTEAFF
TRBJ2-5 . many TRBV11-2 TGTGCCAGCAGCTTACGGTCGGGGGAGGCCCTAGAGACCCAGTACTTC CASSLRSGEALETQYF
TRBJ2-2 . medium-sized TRBV27 TGTGCCAGCAGTTTATTGACGGGTCTCACCGGGGAGCTGTTTTTT CASSLLTGLTGELFF
TRBJ2-1 . . TRBV28 TGTGCCAGCGGGACAAGGAGTTACAAGGAGCAGTTCTTC CASGTRSYKEQFF
TRBJ1-1 . few TRBV5-4 TGTGCCAGCAGCACCACGGGGGGGCGCATGGCTTTCTTT CASSTTGGRMAFF
TRBJ1-1 . . TRBV5-1 TGCGCCAGCAGCGTAAACACCTGCCGAGGTACTGAATCTTTCTTT CASSVNTCRGTESFF
TRBJ2-7 . . TRBV13 TGTGCCAGCAGCATAGGACCACGGGTCCAGTACGAGCAGTACTTC CASSIGPRVQYEQYF
TRBJ2-3 TRBD2 many TRBV4-3 TGCGCCAGCAGCCCTAGCGGCGAGTGGGCGCAGTATTTT CASSPSGEWAQYF
TRBJ2-3 TRBD2 medium-sized TRBV6-2/TRBV6-3 TGTGCCAGCAGTTACCATCATAGCGGGGATCGCACAGATACGCAGTATTTT CASSYHHSGDRTDTQYF
TRBJ1-3 TRBD1 . TRBV7-9 TGTGCCAGCAGCTCCGGACAGGAGAAGGGAAACACCATATATTTT CASSSGQEKGNTIYF
TRBJ1-6 TRBD1 . TRBV20-1 TGCAGTGCTAGAGTACCCCAGGGGGTGGATTCACCCCTCCACTTT CSARVPQGVDSPLHF
TRBJ1-4 . many TRBV6-2/TRBV6-3 TGTGCCAGCAGTACCGCGGACAGTATTGAAAAACTGTTTTTT CASSTADSIEKLFF
TRBJ1-2 . . TRBV20-1 TGCAGTGCTAGACGGGACGTGCGTTCCTATGTCTACACCTTC CSARRDVRSYVYTF
TRBJ1-5 . few TRBV7-9 TGTGCCAGCAGCTTGGACTATAGCAATCAGCCCCAGCATTTT CASSLDYSNQPQHF
TRBJ2-1 TRBD2 . TRBV7-7 TGTGCTAGCAGCTTCCCTGTATGGGCTAGCGGCCTCAATGAGCAGTTCTTC CASSFPVWASGLNEQFF
TRBJ2-1 . many TRBV24-1 TGTGCCACCAGTGATTTTTCTACTACGGGGCAAGCCTACAATGAGCAGTTCTTC CATSDFSTTGQAYNEQFF
TRBJ1-5 . many TRBV6-1 TGTGCCAGCAGTCAAGCCTCAGGTTGGCCCCAGCATTTT CASSQASGWPQHF
TRBJ1-1 . . TRBV28 TGTGCCAGCACCGTGAGGATACTAGGGGGTGAAGCTTTCTTT CASTVRILGGEAFF
TRBJ2-5 . . TRBV9 TGTGCCAGCAGCGTGGAAGGGGCTGAGACCCAGTACTTC CASSVEGAETQYF
TRBJ1-1 . few TRBV19 TGTGCCAGTTCAGAAAGGTTGAACACTGAAGCTTTCTTT CASSERLNTEAFF
TRBJ1-2 . many TRBV5-1 TGCGCCAGCAGCGTCCGGGACATTAACTATGGCTACACCTTC CASSVRDINYGYTF
TRBJ1-1 . many TRBV6-1 TGTGCCAGCAGTACGGGACTTTCAGACACTGAAGCTTTCTTT CASSTGLSDTEAFF
TRBJ2-1 . many TRBV4-1 TGCGCCAGCAGCCTACGTAGGTTCCATGAGCAGTTCTTC CASSLRRFHEQFF
TRBJ2-2 . many TRBV20-1 TGCAGTGCTAGAGCAGGACAGAACACCGGGGAGCTGTTTTTT CSARAGQNTGELFF
TRBJ1-6 . medium-sized TRBV6-5 TGTGCCAGCAGTTACAGAGGGTTCAATTCACCCCTCCACTTT CASSYRGFNSPLHF
TRBJ2-1 TRBD2 . TRBV6-2/TRBV6-3 TGTGCCAGCAGTTACGATACTAAGGGGACTAGCGGGGGGTACAATGAGCAGTTCTTC CASSYDTKGTSGGYNEQFF
TRBJ2-2 . . TRBV30 TGTGCCTGTAGTGTATCGGGTATCGGGGAGCTGTTTTTT CACSVSGIGELFF
TRBJ2-4 . many TRBV25-1 TGTGCCAGCAGTGAACCAGGGTTGAACATTCAGTACTTC CASSEPGLNIQYF
TRBJ2-3 TRBD2 . TRBV6-4 TGTGCCACCAATGACTCACGGGGACTAGCGGGGGGAGAAGATACGCAGTATTTT CATNDSRGLAGGEDTQYF
TRBJ1-1 . many TRBV5-1 TGCGCCAGCAGCTTGATCAGTATGAACACTGAAGCTTTCTTT CASSLISMNTEAFF
TRBJ1-3 . many TRBV9 TGTGCCAGCAGCGTAGGAGATGGAAACACCATATATTTT CASSVGDGNTIYF
TRBJ2-5 . many TRBV15 TGTGCCACCAGCAATGTGAGACATTGGATGAAGACCCAGTACTTC CATSNVRHWMKTQYF
TRBJ2-3 TRBD1 few TRBV5-4 TGTGCCAGCAGCTACAGGGGGCATAGTCGCGCAGATACGCAGTATTTT CASSYRGHSRADTQYF
TRBJ1-4 . . TRBV20-1 TGCAGTGCTACAGACAGTGTGGCTGCAACTAATGAAAAACTGTTTTTT CSATDSVAATNEKLFF
TRBJ2-7 . . TRBV11-2 TGCGCCAGCAGCTTACGGCAGGAGGGCGAGCAGTACTTC CASSLRQEGEQYF
TRBJ2-3 TRBD2 many TRBV12-3/TRBV12-4 TGTGCCAGCAGTTTTGCTAGCGGGGGGGCAGATACGCAGTATTTT CASSFASGGADTQYF
TRBJ2-1 . many TRBV20-1 TGCAGTGCTGAGGGGCCTAACCAGGCAGACAATGAGCAGTTCTTC CSAEGPNQADNEQFF
TRBJ2-7 TRBD1 many TRBV7-8 TGTGCCAGCAGACCCCAGGGGGCGCTTGCCAGCGAGCAGTACTTC CASRPQGALASEQYF
TRBJ2-1 TRBD2 few TRBV12-3/TRBV12-4 TGTGCCAGCAGTTTACGAGCGGGATGGTACAATGAGCAGTTCTTC CASSLRAGWYNEQFF
TRBJ1-5 . . TRBV19 TGTGCCAGTAGTATCAGCAGGGCGGGTCAGCCCCAGCATTTT CASSISRAGQPQHF
TRBJ2-7 . . TRBV30 TGTGCCTGGAGTTACTGGCTGGAGTTCCCCTACGAGCAGTACTTC CAWSYWLEFPYEQYF
TRBJ2-3 TRBD2 many TRBV7-2 TGTGCCAGCACCCTAATAGCGGGCATGGGAGATACGCAGTATTTT CASTLIAGMGDTQYF
TRBJ1-3 TRBD1 many TRBV30 TGTGCCTGGAGTCCTCCGGGACAGGGGGCTGGAAACACCATATATTTT CAWSPPGQGAGNTIYF
TRBJ1-1 . many TRBV28 TGTGCCAGCAGGAAAGGGGCGCGGAGCACTGAAGCTTTCTTT CASRKGARSTEAFF
TRBJ2-3 TRBD1 . TRBV4-2 TGTGCCAGCAGTCCCGCTAAAGGACAGGGCAGAGATACGCAGTATTTT CASSPAKGQGRDTQYF
TRBJ1-5 . many TRBV6-2/TRBV6-3 TGTGCCAGCAGAAAAGGACTGGCCAATCAGCCCCAGCATTTT CASRKGLANQPQHF
TRBJ1-6 TRBD1 . TRBV6-1 TGTGCCAGCGGGGAACCGGGACAGGGAGGGTCACCCCTCCACTTT CASGEPGQGGSPLHF
TRBJ1-1 . few TRBV12-3/TRBV12-4 TGTGCCAGCAGTACCGACACGAACACCGAAGCCTTCTTT CASSTDTNTEAFF
TRBJ2-2 . many TRBV12-3/TRBV12-4 TGTGCCAGCACCCCTGGGGTCGGGACCGGGGAGCTGTTTTTT CASTPGVGTGELFF
TRBJ2-7 . . TRBV3-1 TGTGCCAGCAGCCCCCCGGGACTTCACTACGAGCAATACTTC CASSPPGLHYEQYF
TRBJ1-2 . medium-sized TRBV28 TGTGCCAGCAGTTTAGGGACCTCCTTTACTAACTATGGCTACACCTTC CASSLGTSFTNYGYTF
TRBJ1-2 . few TRBV28 TGTGCCACCCAACGACAGTCCTATGGCTACACCTTC CATQRQSYGYTF